Listed below are T cell receptor beta chains from one sample, sequenced in a study of early T cells in non-severe SARS-CoV-2 infection. TCRdb independently ran MiXCR on the 5' RACE reads; one entry per CDR3 protein. Counted here are 33,000 or so distinct CDR3 sequences, about 5% occurring once; the ten biggest clones make up 7.6%. Sequenced input: whole blood. The receptor source for this set is an adult who was a healthcare worker with PCR-confirmed SARS-CoV-2 infection or an uninfected control (not recorded which). CDR3s include the opening cysteine and the closing phenylalanine or tryptophan. D genes are given only for firm matches. Size values are once, few and many counts, or a class for expanded clones, and some rows have none.

v_gene	d_gene	abundance	j_gene	CDR3nt	CDR3aa
TRBV10-2	.	many	TRBJ1-1	TGCGCCAGCAGTACCCCGACAAGGTTGAGCACTGAAGCTTTCTTT	CASSTPTRLSTEAFF
TRBV2	.	.	TRBJ2-1	TGTGCCAGCAGTGAGCTAGCGTCCTACAATGAGCAGTTCTTC	CASSELASYNEQFF
TRBV30	TRBD1	many	TRBJ1-1	TGTGCCTGGAGTGTAGTGGCATACAGGGGGCCCCTCGGAGCTTTCTTT	CAWSVVAYRGPLGAFF
TRBV4-1	.	many	TRBJ1-3	TGCGCCAGCAGCCAACCGATGTCCCCGGATCCTGGAAACACCATATATTTT	CASSQPMSPDPGNTIYF
TRBV28	.	many	TRBJ1-6	TGTGCCAGCAGTTTATCGTCGGGTAGCTGGGATTCACCCCTCCACTTT	CASSLSSGSWDSPLHF
TRBV24-1	.	many	TRBJ2-2	TGTGCCACCAGTGTCCTTCTTGCGTCCGGGGAGCTGTTTTTT	CATSVLLASGELFF
TRBV5-4	TRBD2	many	TRBJ2-2	TGTGCCAGCAGCTTACCGACTAGCGGGAGGTCCGGGGAGCTGTTTTTT	CASSLPTSGRSGELFF
TRBV5-1	.	many	TRBJ1-1	TGCGCCAGCAGCTGGTTAAACGTACTGAACACTGAAGCTTTCTTT	CASSWLNVLNTEAFF
TRBV6-2/TRBV6-3	TRBD2	.	TRBJ2-1	TGTGCCAGCACCCCTCCAGCGGGAGGGATATACAATGAGCAGTTCTTC	CASTPPAGGIYNEQFF
TRBV7-9	.	many	TRBJ2-4	TGTGCCAGCAGCTTAGCCGGGACCGCCCAGTACTTC	CASSLAGTAQYF
TRBV20-1	TRBD2	many	TRBJ2-1	TGCAGTGCTGTCGCCGGGACTAGCGTTTCAGATGAGCAGTTCTTC	CSAVAGTSVSDEQFF
TRBV19	.	many	TRBJ2-6	TGTGCCAGTAGTAAGTGGGTCCTGACTTTC	CASSKWVLTF
TRBV3-1	.	many	TRBJ2-1	TGTGCCAGCAGCCAGAAACCAAACGTATACAATGAGCAGTTCTTC	CASSQKPNVYNEQFF
TRBV7-9	.	many	TRBJ2-4	TGTGCCAGCAGCCCACTGGGGGGTGTCATTCAGTACTTC	CASSPLGGVIQYF
TRBV18	.	many	TRBJ2-2	TGTGCCAGCTCACCACCAGGGCGGAGCACCGGGGAGCTGTTTTTT	CASSPPGRSTGELFF
TRBV20-1	.	many	TRBJ2-5	TGCAGTGCTAGAAACCCAGTCAGAAAAGAGACCCAGTACTTC	CSARNPVRKETQYF